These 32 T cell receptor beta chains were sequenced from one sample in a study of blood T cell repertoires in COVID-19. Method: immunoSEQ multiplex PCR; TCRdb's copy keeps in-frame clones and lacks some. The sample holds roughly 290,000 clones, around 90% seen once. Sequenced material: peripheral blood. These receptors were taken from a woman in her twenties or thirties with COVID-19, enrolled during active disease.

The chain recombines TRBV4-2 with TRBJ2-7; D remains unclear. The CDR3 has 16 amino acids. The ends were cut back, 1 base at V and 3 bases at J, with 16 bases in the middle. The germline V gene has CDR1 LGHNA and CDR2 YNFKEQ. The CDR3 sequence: CASSQGGAPSRYEQYF. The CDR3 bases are TGTGCCAGCAGCCAAGGCGGAGCACCAAGCCGCTACGAGCAGTACTTC.

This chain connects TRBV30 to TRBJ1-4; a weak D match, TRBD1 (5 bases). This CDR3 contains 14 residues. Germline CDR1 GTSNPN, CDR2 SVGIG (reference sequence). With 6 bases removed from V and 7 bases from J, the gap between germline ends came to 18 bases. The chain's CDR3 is CACPRGGVTEKLFF. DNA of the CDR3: TGTGCCTGCCCAAGGGGAGGGGTTACTGAAAAACTGTTTTTT.

The CDR3 bases are TGCGCCAGCAGCCAAGATCGCCACGTCGGCTATGGCTACACCTTC. Protein: CASSQDRHVGYGYTF. The chain has TRBV4-1 and TRBJ1-2, with unresolved D. The germline CDR1 and CDR2 sequences are MGHRA and YSYEKL. The CDR3 length is 15 residues. V shed 0 bases and J shed 4 bases, with 12 bases lying between them.

The CDR3 here is CASSLSEESGSSGYTF. The CDR3 DNA sequence: TGTGCCAGCAGCTTAAGTGAGGAGAGTGGGTCCAGCGGCTACACCTTC. V gene TRBV7-9 combines with J gene TRBJ1-2; unclear D gene. The CDR3 has 16 residues. Trimming pared 2 bases from V and 8 bases from J, leaving 21 bases between. The V gene's germline CDR1 is SEHNR and CDR2 FQNEAQ (reference sequence). The full variable domain, in which reference TRBV7-9 and TRBJ1-2 provide the parts outside the CDR3, is DTGVSQNPRHKITKRGQNVTFRCDPISEHNRLYWYRQTLGQGPEFLTYFQNEAQLEKSRLLSDRFSAERPKGSFSTLEIQRTEQGDSAMYLCASSLSEESGSSGYTFGSGTRLTVV.

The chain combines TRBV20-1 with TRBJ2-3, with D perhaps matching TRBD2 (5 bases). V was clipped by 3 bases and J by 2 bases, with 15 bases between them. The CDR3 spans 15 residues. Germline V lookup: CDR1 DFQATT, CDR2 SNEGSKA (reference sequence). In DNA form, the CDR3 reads TGCAGTGCTAGTGATCCGGGAACATTCACAGATACGCAGTATTTT. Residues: CSASDPGTFTDTQYF.

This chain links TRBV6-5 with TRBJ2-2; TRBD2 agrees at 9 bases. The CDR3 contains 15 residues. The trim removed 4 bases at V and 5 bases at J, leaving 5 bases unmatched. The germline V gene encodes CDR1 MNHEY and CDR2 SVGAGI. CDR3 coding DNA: TGTGCCAGCAGTTCCCTGAGCGGGAGGACCGGGGAGCTGTTTTTT. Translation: CASSSLSGRTGELFF.

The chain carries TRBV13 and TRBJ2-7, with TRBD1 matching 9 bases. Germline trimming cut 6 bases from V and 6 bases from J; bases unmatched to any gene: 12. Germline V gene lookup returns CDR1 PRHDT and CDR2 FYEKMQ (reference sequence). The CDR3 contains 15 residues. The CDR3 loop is CASSSTPGQGVEQYF. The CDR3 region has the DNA TGTGCCAGCAGTTCCACTCCGGGACAGGGCGTCGAGCAGTACTTC.

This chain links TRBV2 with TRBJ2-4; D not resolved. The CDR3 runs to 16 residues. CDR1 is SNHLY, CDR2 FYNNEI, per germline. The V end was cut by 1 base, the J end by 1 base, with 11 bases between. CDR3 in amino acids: CASSEDPVGAKNIQYF. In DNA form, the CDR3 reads TGTGCCAGCAGTGAAGACCCAGTCGGGGCCAAAAACATTCAGTACTTC. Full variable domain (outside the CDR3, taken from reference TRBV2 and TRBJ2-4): EPEVTQTPSHQVTQMGQEVILRCVPISNHLYFYWYRQILGQKVEFLVSFYNNEISEKSEIFDDQFSVERPDGSNFTLKIRSTKLEDSAMYFCASSEDPVGAKNIQYFGAGTRLSVL.

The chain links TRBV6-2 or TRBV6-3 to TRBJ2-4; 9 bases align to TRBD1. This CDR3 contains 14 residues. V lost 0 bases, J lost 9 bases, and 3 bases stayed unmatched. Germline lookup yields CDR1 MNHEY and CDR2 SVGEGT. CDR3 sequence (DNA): TGTGCCAGCAGTTACTCCGGACAGGGGAGCATTCAGTACTTC. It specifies CASSYSGQGSIQYF.

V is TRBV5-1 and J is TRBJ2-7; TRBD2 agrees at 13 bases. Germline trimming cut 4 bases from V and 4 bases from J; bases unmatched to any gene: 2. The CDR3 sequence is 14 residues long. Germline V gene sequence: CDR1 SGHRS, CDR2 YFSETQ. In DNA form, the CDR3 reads TGCGCCAGCAGCCGGACTAGCGGGAGTTACGAGCAGTACTTC. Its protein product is CASSRTSGSYEQYF.

In nucleotides, the CDR3 is TGTGCCAGCAGCTTGATGGGCGGGAGCACAGATACGCAGTATTTT. Translation: CASSLMGGSTDTQYF. V and J are TRBV5-6 and TRBJ2-3; D is possibly TRBD2 (5 bases). The V gene's germline CDR1 is SGHDT and CDR2 YYEEEE. This CDR3 comprises 15 residues. The germline V and J ends were trimmed by 1 base and 0 bases, with 9 bases remaining between them.

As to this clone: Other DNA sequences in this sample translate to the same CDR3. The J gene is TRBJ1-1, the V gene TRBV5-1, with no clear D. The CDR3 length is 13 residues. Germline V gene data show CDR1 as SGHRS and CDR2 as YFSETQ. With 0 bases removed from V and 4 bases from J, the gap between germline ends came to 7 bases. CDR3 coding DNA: TGCGCCAGCAGCTTGGGCCGGGGCACTGAAGCTTTCTTT. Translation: CASSLGRGTEAFF.

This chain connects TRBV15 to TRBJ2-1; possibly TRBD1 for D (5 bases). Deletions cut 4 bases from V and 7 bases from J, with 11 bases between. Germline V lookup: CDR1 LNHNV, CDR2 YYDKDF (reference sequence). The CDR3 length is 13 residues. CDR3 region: CATSTYKGNEQFF. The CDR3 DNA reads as TGTGCCACCAGCACCTATAAGGGGAATGAGCAGTTCTTC. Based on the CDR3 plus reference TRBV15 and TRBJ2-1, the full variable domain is DAMVIQNPRYQVTQFGKPVTLSCSQTLNHNVMYWYQQKSSQAPKLLFHYYDKDFNNEADTPDNFQSRRPNTSFCFLDIRSPGLGDTAMYLCATSTYKGNEQFFGPGTRLTVL.

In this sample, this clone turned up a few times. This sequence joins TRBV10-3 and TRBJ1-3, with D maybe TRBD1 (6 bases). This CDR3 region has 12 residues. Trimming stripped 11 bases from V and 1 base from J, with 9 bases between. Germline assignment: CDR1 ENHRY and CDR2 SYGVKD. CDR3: CAVQGSGNTIYF. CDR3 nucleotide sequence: TGTGCCGTACAGGGTTCTGGAAACACCATATATTTT.

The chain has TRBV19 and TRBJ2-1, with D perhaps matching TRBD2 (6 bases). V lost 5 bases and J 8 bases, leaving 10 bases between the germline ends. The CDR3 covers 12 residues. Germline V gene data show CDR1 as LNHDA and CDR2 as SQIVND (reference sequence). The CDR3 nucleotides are TGTGCCAGTAGTCCGGAGGGCTATGAGCAGTTCTTC. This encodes CASSPEGYEQFF.

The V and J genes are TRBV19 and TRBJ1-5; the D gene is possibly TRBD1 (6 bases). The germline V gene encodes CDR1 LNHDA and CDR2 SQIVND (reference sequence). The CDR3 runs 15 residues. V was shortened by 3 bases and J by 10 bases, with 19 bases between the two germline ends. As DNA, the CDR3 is TGTGCCAGTAGTATCAGCGGGGACACGATTCTACCCCAGCATTTT. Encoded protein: CASSISGDTILPQHF.

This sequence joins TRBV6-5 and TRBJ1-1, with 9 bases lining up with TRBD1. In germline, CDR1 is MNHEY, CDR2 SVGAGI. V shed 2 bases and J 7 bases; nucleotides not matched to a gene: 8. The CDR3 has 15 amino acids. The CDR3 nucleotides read TGTGCCAGCAGTTACGCTGGGACAGGGAGGATTGAAGCTTTCTTT. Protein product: CASSYAGTGRIEAFF.

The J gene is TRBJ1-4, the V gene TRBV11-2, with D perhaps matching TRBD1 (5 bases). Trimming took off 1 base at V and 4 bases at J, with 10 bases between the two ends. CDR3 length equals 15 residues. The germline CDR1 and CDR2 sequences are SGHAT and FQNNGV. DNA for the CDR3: TGTGCCAGCAGCTTAGGGGGGGTCTTTAATGAAAAACTGTTTTTT. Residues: CASSLGGVFNEKLFF.

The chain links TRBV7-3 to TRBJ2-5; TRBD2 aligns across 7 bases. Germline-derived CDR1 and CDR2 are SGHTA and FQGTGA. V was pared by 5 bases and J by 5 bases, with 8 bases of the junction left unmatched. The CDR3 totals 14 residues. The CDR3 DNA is TGTGCCAGCAGCCCCAGCGGGGCCGGGGAGACCCAGTACTTC. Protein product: CASSPSGAGETQYF.

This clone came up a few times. CDR3 nucleotide sequence: TGCGCCAGCAGCCTAACGGTGACTTCCGAGCAGTACTTC. This encodes CASSLTVTSEQYF. The rearrangement uses TRBV4-1 and TRBJ2-7, with unresolved D. This CDR3 spans 13 amino acids. Germline V gene lookup returns CDR1 MGHRA and CDR2 YSYEKL. The V and J ends lost 4 bases and 6 bases respectively, with 13 bases between them.

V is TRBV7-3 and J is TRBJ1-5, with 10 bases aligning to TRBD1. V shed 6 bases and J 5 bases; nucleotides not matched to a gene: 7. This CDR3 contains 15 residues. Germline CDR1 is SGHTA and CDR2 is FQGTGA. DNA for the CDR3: TGTGCCAGCAGGGCCGGGACAGGGGCCTATCAGCCCCAGCATTTT. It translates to CASRAGTGAYQPQHF. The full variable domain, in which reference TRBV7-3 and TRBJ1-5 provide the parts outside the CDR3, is GAGVSQTPSNKVTEKGKYVELRCDPISGHTALYWYRQSLGQGPEFLIYFQGTGAADDSGLPNDRFFAVRPEGSVSTLKIQRTERGDSAVYLCASRAGTGAYQPQHFGDGTRLSIL.

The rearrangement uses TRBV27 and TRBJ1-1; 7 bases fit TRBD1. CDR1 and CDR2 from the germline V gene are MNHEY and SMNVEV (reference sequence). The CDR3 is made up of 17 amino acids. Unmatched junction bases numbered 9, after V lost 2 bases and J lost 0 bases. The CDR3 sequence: CASSLGEGAVMNTEAFF. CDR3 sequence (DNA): TGTGCCAGCAGTTTAGGTGAGGGGGCGGTGATGAACACTGAAGCTTTCTTT.

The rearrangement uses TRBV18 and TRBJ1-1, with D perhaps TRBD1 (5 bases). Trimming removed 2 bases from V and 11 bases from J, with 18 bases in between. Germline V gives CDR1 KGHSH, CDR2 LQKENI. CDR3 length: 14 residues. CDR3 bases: TGTGCCAGCTCACCATCACAGAAACAGGAATGGGCTTTCTTT. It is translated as CASSPSQKQEWAFF.

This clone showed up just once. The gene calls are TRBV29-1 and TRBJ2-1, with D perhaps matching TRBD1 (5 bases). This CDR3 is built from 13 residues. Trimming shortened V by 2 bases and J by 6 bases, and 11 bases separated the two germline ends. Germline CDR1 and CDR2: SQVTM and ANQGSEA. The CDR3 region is CSVENRRGNEQFF. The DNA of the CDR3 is TGCAGCGTTGAAAATCGTAGGGGCAATGAGCAGTTCTTC.

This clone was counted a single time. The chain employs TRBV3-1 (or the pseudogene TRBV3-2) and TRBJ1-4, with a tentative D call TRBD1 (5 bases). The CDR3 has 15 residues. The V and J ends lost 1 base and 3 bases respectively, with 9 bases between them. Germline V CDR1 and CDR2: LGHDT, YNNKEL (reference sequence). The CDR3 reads CASSQAQGANEKLFF. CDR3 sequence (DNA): TGTGCCAGCAGCCAAGCTCAAGGGGCTAATGAAAAACTGTTTTTT.

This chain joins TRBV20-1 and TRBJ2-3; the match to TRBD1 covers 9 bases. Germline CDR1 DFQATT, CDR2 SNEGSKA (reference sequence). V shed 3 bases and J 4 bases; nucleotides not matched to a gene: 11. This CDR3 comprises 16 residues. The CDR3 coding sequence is TGCAGTGCTAGTTTGTCCGGTCACAGGGGGCCAGATACGCAGTATTTT. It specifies CSASLSGHRGPDTQYF.

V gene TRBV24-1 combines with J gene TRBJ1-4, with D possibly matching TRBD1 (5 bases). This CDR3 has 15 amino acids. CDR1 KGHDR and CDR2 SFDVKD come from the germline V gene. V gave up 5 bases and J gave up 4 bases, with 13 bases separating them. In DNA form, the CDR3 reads TGTGCCACCAGTGGGGGATCGGGACTTAATGAAAAACTGTTTTTT. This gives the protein CATSGGSGLNEKLFF.

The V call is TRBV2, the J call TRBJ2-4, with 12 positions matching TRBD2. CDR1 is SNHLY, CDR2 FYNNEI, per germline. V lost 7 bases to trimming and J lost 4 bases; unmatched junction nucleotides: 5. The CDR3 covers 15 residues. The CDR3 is CASKPGLAGKNIQYF. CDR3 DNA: TGTGCCAGCAAACCGGGACTAGCGGGTAAAAACATTCAGTACTTC.

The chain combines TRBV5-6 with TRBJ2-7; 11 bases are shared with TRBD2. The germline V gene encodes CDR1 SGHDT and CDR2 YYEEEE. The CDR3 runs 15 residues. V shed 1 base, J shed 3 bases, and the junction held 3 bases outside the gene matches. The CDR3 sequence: CASSLPSGGLYEQYF. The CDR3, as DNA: TGTGCCAGCAGCTTGCCTAGCGGGGGGCTCTACGAGCAGTACTTC.

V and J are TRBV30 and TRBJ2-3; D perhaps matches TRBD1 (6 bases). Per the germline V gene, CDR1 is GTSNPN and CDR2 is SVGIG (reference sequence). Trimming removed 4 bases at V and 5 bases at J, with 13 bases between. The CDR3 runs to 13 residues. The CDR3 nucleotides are TGTGCCTGGACCCCCCACAGGGAAGATACGCAGTATTTT. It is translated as CAWTPHREDTQYF.

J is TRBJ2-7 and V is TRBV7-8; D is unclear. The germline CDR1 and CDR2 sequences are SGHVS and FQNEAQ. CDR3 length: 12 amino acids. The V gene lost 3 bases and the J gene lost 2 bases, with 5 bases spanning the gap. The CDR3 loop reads CASSFSTYEQYF. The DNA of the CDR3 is TGTGCCAGCAGCTTCTCTACCTACGAGCAGTACTTC.

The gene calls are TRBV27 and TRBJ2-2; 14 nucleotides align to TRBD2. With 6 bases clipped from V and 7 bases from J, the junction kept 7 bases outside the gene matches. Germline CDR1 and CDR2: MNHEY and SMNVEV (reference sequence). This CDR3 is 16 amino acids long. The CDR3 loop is CASSTGTSGSGGELFF. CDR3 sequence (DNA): TGTGCCAGCAGCACCGGGACTAGCGGGAGTGGCGGGGAGCTGTTTTTT.